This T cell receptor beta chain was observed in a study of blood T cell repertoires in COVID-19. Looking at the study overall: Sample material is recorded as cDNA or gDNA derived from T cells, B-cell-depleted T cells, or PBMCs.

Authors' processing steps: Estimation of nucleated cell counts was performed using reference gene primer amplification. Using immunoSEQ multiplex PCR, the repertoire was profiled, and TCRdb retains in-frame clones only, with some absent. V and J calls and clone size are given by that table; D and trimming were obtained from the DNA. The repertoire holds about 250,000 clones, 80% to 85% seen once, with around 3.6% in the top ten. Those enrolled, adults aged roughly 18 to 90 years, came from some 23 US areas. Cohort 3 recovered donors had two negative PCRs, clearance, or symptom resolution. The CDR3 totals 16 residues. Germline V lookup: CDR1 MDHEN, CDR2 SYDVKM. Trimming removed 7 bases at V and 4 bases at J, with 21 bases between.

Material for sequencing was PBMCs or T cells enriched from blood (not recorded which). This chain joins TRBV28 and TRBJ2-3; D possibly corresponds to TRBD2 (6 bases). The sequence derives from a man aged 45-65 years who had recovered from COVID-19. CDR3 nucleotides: TGTGCCAGCACCCTATTTTTTGCGGGAAGGGCAGATACGCAGTATTTT. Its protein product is CASTLFFAGRADTQYF.